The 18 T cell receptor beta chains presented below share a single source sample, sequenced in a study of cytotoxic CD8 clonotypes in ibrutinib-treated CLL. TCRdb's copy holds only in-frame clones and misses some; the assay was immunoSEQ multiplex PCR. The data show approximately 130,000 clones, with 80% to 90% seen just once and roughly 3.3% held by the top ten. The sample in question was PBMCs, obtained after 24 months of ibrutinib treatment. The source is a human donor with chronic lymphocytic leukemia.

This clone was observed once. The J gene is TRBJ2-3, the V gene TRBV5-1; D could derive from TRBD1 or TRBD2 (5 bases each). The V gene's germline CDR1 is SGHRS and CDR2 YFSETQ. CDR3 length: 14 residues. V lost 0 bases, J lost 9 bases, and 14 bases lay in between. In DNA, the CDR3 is TGCGCCAGCAGCTTGGCCGCGACACGGGACACGCAGTATTTT. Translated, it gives CASSLAATRDTQYF.

In nucleotides, the CDR3 is TGCGCCAGCAGTGGCCCGGGTATTGATAACATTCAGTACTTC. Translation gives CASSGPGIDNIQYF. V usage is TRBV10-1 and J usage is TRBJ2-4; D unresolved. Trimming cost V 4 bases and J 7 bases, with 14 bases left between them. This CDR3 is 14 amino acids long. Per germline, CDR1 WNHNN and CDR2 SYGVQD (reference sequence).

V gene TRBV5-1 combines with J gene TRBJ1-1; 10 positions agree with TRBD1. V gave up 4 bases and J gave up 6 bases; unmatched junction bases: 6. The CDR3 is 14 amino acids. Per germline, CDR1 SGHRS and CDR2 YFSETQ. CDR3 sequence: CASSGGTGDPEAFF. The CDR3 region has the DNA TGCGCCAGCAGCGGCGGGACAGGGGACCCTGAAGCTTTCTTT.

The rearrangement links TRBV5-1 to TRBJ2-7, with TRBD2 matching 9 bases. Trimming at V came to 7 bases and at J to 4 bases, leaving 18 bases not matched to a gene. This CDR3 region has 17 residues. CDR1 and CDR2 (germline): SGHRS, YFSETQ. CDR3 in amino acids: CASAPNKPGLASYEQYF. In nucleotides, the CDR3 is TGCGCCAGCGCCCCAAATAAACCGGGACTAGCTTCGTACGAGCAGTACTTC.

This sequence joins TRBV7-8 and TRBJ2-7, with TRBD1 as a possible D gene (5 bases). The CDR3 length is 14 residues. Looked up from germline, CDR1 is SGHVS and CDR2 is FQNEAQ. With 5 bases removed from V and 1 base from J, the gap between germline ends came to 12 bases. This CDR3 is CASSLSDSSYEQYF. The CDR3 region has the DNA TGTGCCAGCAGCCTCTCAGACAGTTCCTACGAGCAGTACTTC.

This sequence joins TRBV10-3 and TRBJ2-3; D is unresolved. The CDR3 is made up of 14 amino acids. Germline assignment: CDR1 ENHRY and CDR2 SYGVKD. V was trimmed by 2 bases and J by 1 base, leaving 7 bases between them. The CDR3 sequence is CAISEKSRTDTQYF. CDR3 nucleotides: TGTGCCATCAGTGAGAAGTCTCGCACAGATACGCAGTATTTT.

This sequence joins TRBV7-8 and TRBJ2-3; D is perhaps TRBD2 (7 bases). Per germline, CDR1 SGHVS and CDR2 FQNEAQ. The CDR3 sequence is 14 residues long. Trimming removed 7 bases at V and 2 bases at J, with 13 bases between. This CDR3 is CASKEGGLTDTQYF. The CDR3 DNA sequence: TGTGCCAGCAAGGAGGGGGGGCTCACAGATACGCAGTATTTT.

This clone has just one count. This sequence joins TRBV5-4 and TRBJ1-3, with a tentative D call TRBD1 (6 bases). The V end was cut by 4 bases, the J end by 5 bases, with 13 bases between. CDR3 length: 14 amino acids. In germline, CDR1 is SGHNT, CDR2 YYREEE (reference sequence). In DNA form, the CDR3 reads TGTGCCAGCAGCGAGGGGGGGGCTCGAAACACCATATATTTT. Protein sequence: CASSEGGARNTIYF.

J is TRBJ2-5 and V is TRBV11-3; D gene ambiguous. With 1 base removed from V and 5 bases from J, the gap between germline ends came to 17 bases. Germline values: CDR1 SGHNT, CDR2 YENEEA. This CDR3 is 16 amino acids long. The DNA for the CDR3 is TGTGCCAGCAGCTTAGGCGTTGGCAGCCCTCGCGAGACCCAGTACTTC. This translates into CASSLGVGSPRETQYF.

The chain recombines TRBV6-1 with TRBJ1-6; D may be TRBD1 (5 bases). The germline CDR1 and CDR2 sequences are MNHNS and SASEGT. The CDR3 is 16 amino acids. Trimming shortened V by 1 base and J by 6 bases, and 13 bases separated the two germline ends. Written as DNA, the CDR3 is TGTGCCAGCAGTGAAGGGGACCCCGGGGGTAATTCACCCCTCCACTTT. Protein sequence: CASSEGDPGGNSPLHF.

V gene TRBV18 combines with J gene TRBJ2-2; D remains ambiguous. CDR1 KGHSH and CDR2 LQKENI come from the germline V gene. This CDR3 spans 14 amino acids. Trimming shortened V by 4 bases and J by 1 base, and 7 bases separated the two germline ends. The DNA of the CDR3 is TGTGCCAGCTCACGAGACAAGAACACCGGGGAGCTGTTTTTT. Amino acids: CASSRDKNTGELFF. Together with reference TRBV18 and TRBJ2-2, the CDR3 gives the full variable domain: NAGVMQNPRHLVRRRGQEARLRCSPMKGHSHVYWYRQLPEEGLKFMVYLQKENIIDESGMPKERFSAEFPKEGPSILRIQQVVRGDSAAYFCASSRDKNTGELFFGEGSRLTVL.

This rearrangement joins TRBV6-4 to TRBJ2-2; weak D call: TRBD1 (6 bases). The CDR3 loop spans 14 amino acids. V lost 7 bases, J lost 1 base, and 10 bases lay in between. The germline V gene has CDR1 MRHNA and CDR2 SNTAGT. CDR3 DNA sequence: TGTGCCAGCAATCAGGGGATGAACACCGGGGAGCTGTTTTTT. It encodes CASNQGMNTGELFF.

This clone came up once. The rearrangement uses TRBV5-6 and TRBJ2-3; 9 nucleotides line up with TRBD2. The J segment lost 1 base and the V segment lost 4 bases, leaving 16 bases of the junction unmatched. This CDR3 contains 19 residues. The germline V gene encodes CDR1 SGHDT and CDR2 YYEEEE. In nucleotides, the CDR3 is TGTGCCAGCAGCCTGTATAGCGGGGGCCCCGGGGGGGGCACAGATACGCAGTATTTT. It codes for CASSLYSGGPGGGTDTQYF.

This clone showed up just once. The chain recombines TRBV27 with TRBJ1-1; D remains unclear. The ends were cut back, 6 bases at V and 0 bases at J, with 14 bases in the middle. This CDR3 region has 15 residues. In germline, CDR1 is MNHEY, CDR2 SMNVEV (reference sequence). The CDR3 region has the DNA TGTGCCAGCAGCCGAGCCGGGGTCATGAACACTGAAGCTTTCTTT. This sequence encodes CASSRAGVMNTEAFF.

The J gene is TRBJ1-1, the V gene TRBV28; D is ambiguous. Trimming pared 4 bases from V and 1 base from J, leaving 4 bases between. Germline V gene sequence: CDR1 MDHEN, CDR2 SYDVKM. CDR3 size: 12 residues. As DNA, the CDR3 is TGTGCCAGCAGTTATGGGAACACTGAAGCTTTCTTT. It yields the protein CASSYGNTEAFF.

For the CDR3, the DNA is TGTGCCAGCAGCTTGTTCGAAACAACCCGCTCTGGGGCCAACGTCCTGACTTTC. This sequence encodes CASSLFETTRSGANVLTF. The J gene is TRBJ2-6, the V gene TRBV5-5, with unresolved D. V lost 1 base and J lost 0, with 14 bases in between. From germline, CDR1 is SGHKS and CDR2 YYEKEE (reference sequence). The CDR3 is 18 amino acids.

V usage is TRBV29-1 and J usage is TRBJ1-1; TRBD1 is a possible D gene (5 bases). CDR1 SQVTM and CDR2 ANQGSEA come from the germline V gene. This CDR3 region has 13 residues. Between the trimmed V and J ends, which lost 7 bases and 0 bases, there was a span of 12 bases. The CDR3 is CSGAGHLNTEAFF. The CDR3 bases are TGCAGCGGCGCAGGGCACCTGAACACTGAAGCTTTCTTT.

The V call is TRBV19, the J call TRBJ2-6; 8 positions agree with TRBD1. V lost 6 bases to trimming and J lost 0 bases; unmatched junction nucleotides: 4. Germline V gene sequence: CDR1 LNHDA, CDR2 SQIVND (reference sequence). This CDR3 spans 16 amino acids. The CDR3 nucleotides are TGTGCCAGTAGGCCAGGGGGCTCCTCTGGGGCCAACGTCCTGACTTTC. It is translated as CASRPGGSSGANVLTF.